This T cell receptor (beta chain) is from a study of cytomegalovirus exposure and HLA in healthy donors. This CDR3 region has 15 residues. CDR1 is SEHNR and CDR2 is FQNEAQ in the germline V gene (reference sequence). Primers for the PCR totalled 60 Vbeta and 13 Jbeta. Sequenced by immunoSEQ multiplex PCR; TCRdb stores in-frame clones only, minus some. The sample shows some 100,000 clones, roughly 74% of them seen only once. When sampled, the donors appeared nominally healthy, though they likely had unrecorded immune exposures. Regarding this clone: The antigen remains unidentified. Compared with germline, one end of the junction differs, possibly owing to a read error.

Study-level results: Most observed TCR sequences were rare, whereas some public TCRs were detected in many donors. The classifier reportedly diagnosed cytomegalovirus status with high sensitivity and specificity.

The chain combines TRBV7-9 with TRBJ2-1; 10 bases map to TRBD2. The TCR comes from a woman between 40 and 50 years old in good health and CMV-seronegative. The sample was PBMCs. CDR3 coding DNA: TGTTCCAGCAGCTTACCTAGCGGGAGTCTGGATGAGCAGTTCTTC. It codes for CSSSLPSGSLDEQFF.